The present TCR beta chain was sequenced within a study of T cell responses to AZD1222 COVID-19 vaccine. Notes on this clone: What it binds is not known.

Overall study results and limits: Vaccination with two AZD1222 doses was followed by a rise in Spike-specific TCR breadth and depth. Females outnumbered males among donors, who were mostly white British; clonal diversity was possibly underestimated. No day 14 peak samples; only post-peak repertoires were characterized.

Pooled samples include second doses given at about 4 or 12 weeks. The data were produced by immunoSEQ multiplex PCR, yet TCRdb's version contains in-frame clones alone and is incomplete. The repertoire consists of 120,000 to 150,000 clones, with roughly 92% occurring once and the leading ten covering about 9.4%. The sequence came from an adult who received the AZD1222 COVID-19 vaccine. The sequenced sample was peripheral blood, obtained 28 days after the second AZD1222 dose.

CDR3 amino acids: CASTVSGLGGYTF. CDR3 sequence (DNA): TGTGCCAGCACCGTGTCAGGGTTGGGTGGCTACACCTTC. The chain joins TRBV28 to TRBJ1-2; possible D gene TRBD1, 5 bases. There are 13 residues in the CDR3. V lost 7 bases and J lost 7, with 16 bases in between. Germline CDR1 reads MDHEN; CDR2 reads SYDVKM.